These 13 T cell receptor beta chains share one sample of origin, sequenced in a study of beta chain features in type 1 diabetes. The entirety of the isolated RNA underwent reverse transcription, so expressed TCRB transcripts were sequenced. The assay was immunoSEQ multiplex PCR, and TCRdb's table has in-frame clones only and misses some. The table lists about 200,000 clones, 11% of them singletons. Specimen: central memory CD4+ T cells from blood. The receptors here all came from a man younger than 35 in good health.

The V and J genes are TRBV9 and TRBJ2-3; the D is unclear. V was shortened by 1 base and J by 5 bases, with 8 bases between the two germline ends. The germline V gene has CDR1 SGDLS and CDR2 YYNGEE. This CDR3 contains 13 residues. The CDR3 reads CASSVSLLDTQYF. For the CDR3, the DNA is TGTGCCAGCAGCGTATCCCTCCTAGATACGCAGTATTTT.

This clone was counted between two and nine times. V gene TRBV7-9 combines with J gene TRBJ2-7, with D perhaps TRBD2 (5 bases). There are 17 residues in the CDR3. Trimming shortened V by 4 bases and J by 2 bases, and 21 bases separated the two germline ends. Germline-derived CDR1 and CDR2 are SEHNR and FQNEAQ (reference sequence). CDR3 residues: CASSSTLDYRATYEQYF. The CDR3 DNA reads TGTGCCAGCAGCTCTACACTAGACTATCGAGCAACCTACGAGCAGTACTTC.

The chain has TRBV30 and TRBJ2-5; D ambiguous. This CDR3 region has 13 residues. Between the trimmed V and J ends, which lost 3 bases and 7 bases, there was a span of 15 bases. CDR1 and CDR2 (germline): GTSNPN, SVGIG (reference sequence). The CDR3 sequence: CAWRRYSVGTQYF. CDR3 coding DNA: TGTGCCTGGAGAAGGTACAGCGTCGGGACCCAGTACTTC.

The chain employs TRBV14 and TRBJ2-5; D gene unclear. The V end lost 0 bases, the J end lost 1 base, and 9 bases lay between the germline ends. The CDR3 runs 15 residues. Germline lookup yields CDR1 SGHDN and CDR2 FVKESK. The CDR3 reads CASSQDTQIQETQYF. Written as DNA, the CDR3 is TGTGCCAGCAGCCAAGATACACAGATCCAAGAGACCCAGTACTTC.

This clone was observed a few times. The chain joins TRBV7-2 to TRBJ1-5; no firm D call. Germline CDR1 is SGHTA and CDR2 is FQGNSA. This CDR3 region has 12 residues. Trimming pared 0 bases from V and 7 bases from J, leaving 4 bases between. The CDR3 loop reads CASSLALQPQHF. The CDR3 coding sequence is TGTGCCAGCAGCTTAGCGTTGCAGCCCCAGCATTTT.

J is TRBJ2-7 and V is TRBV25-1, with TRBD2 matching over 11 bases. The ends lost 3 bases at V and 3 bases at J; junction bases unmatched: 7. Germline CDR1 and CDR2: MGHDK and SYGVNS. The CDR3 runs to 16 residues. CDR3 sequence (DNA): TGTGCCAGCAGTGAGCGGGCTCTAGCGGGAGGCTACGAGCAGTACTTC. This translates into CASSERALAGGYEQYF.

This chain uses TRBV7-9 with TRBJ2-7; 12 positions agree with TRBD2. CDR1 SEHNR and CDR2 FQNEAQ come from the germline V gene (reference sequence). V lost 4 bases, J lost 3 bases, and 1 base stayed unmatched. The CDR3 totals 14 residues. The CDR3 is CASSSTSGSYEQYF. The CDR3 DNA reads as TGTGCCAGCAGCTCGACTAGCGGGAGCTACGAGCAGTACTTC.

This rearrangement joins TRBV7-2 to TRBJ1-2; weak D call: TRBD1 (6 bases). This CDR3 has 13 amino acids. CDR1 and CDR2 from the germline V gene are SGHTA and FQGNSA. Trimming took 4 bases from V and 7 from J, leaving 13 bases between them. The chain's CDR3 is CASSYTDRSGYTF. The CDR3 region has the DNA TGTGCCAGCAGCTACACAGACAGGTCTGGCTACACCTTC.

This chain joins TRBV6-5 and TRBJ1-5; D not resolved. Germline V gene sequence: CDR1 MNHEY, CDR2 SVGAGI. The CDR3 extends over 15 amino acids. V lost 0 bases and J 9 bases, leaving 15 bases between the germline ends. CDR3 in DNA: TGTGCCAGCAGTTACTCGACCGCGGGAGGTTGGCCCCAGCATTTT. Residues: CASSYSTAGGWPQHF.

A remark on this clone: Just one base apart from a much larger clone, this may be a read error. The chain employs TRBV6-1 and TRBJ2-7; TRBD1 might be the D (5 bases). V was cut by 3 bases and J by 3 bases, with 6 bases left in between. This CDR3 is built from 12 residues. Germline lookup yields CDR1 MNHNS and CDR2 SASEGT. The CDR3 DNA is TGTGCCAGCAGTGATAGGGGCTACGAGCAGTACTTC. It translates to CASSDRGYEQYF.

The sample holds a few counts of this clone. The gene calls are TRBV2 and TRBJ2-1, with 9 bases aligning to TRBD2. Germline V gene lookup returns CDR1 SNHLY and CDR2 FYNNEI. The J segment lost 4 bases and the V segment lost 4 bases, leaving 2 bases of the junction unmatched. This CDR3 has 14 residues. The CDR3 loop reads CASSGLAEYNEQFF. The CDR3 DNA sequence: TGTGCCAGCAGTGGACTAGCGGAGTACAATGAGCAGTTCTTC.

A few counts support this clone. V is TRBV7-2 and J is TRBJ2-3; TRBD2 might be the D (5 bases). Trimming took off 5 bases at V and 9 bases at J, with 18 bases between the two ends. This CDR3 spans 14 amino acids. Germline V gene lookup returns CDR1 SGHTA and CDR2 FQGNSA. The CDR3 loop is CASSPQRRRETQYF. In DNA form, the CDR3 reads TGTGCCAGCAGCCCCCAGCGGCGCCGTGAGACGCAGTATTTT.

This chain connects TRBV11-3 to TRBJ2-7; 10 bases match TRBD2. Trimming removed 0 bases from V and 1 base from J; junction bases left unmatched: 9. The CDR3 spans 18 residues. The germline CDR1 and CDR2 sequences are SGHNT and YENEEA. The CDR3 is CASSLEASGSYRSYEQYF. CDR3 in DNA: TGTGCCAGCAGCTTAGAGGCTAGCGGGAGCTATCGTTCCTACGAGCAGTACTTC.